The 13 T cell receptor beta chains in this list originate from one sample, sequenced in a study of lymphopenia after photon versus proton radiotherapy. Sequenced by immunoSEQ multiplex PCR; TCRdb stores in-frame clones only, minus some. The sample contains some 30,000 clones, around 90% of which appear only once. The input for sequencing was peripheral blood, taken from a patient treated with proton-based radiotherapy. The receptors shown here come from a woman aged 55-69 years with cholangiocarcinoma. Some clones in this sample may be carry-over from other donors' samples.

The chain carries TRBV7-9 and TRBJ2-7, with TRBD1 matching over 9 bases. The V gene end was trimmed by 6 bases and the J gene end by 5 bases; junction bases not matched to a gene: 11. The CDR3 has 15 amino acids. Germline-derived CDR1 and CDR2 are SEHNR and FQNEAQ (reference sequence). The CDR3 here is CASSPLGTGTHEQYF. For the CDR3, the DNA is TGTGCCAGCAGTCCCTTGGGGACAGGGACCCACGAGCAGTACTTC.

The chain uses TRBV6-5 and TRBJ2-1; D ambiguous. Germline values: CDR1 MNHEY, CDR2 SVGAGI. This CDR3 contains 15 residues. V was clipped by 3 bases and J by 0 bases, with 9 bases between them. The CDR3 loop reads CASSYAESSYNEQFF. The CDR3 region has the DNA TGTGCCAGCAGTTATGCAGAAAGCTCCTACAATGAGCAGTTCTTC.

The chain has TRBV7-2 and TRBJ1-3; tentative D call: TRBD1 (6 bases). In germline, CDR1 is SGHTA, CDR2 FQGNSA. V was clipped by 4 bases and J by 7 bases, with 20 bases between them. The CDR3 runs 16 residues. The CDR3 reads CASSSVAGLTGNTIYF. In DNA form, the CDR3 reads TGTGCCAGCAGCTCCGTGGCTGGACTAACAGGGAACACCATATATTTT.

V usage is TRBV29-1 and J usage is TRBJ1-2; no definite D call. Germline V gene sequence: CDR1 SQVTM, CDR2 ANQGSEA. There are 11 residues in the CDR3. The CDR3 spells CNVRFNYGYTF. The CDR3 nucleotides are TGCAACGTGCGGTTCAACTATGGCTACACCTTC.

The CDR3 bases are TGTGCCAGCAGCTCAACCGGACTAGCGGTAATCTCTGGGGCCAACGTCCTGACTTTC. It is translated as CASSSTGLAVISGANVLTF. The chain carries TRBV7-8 and TRBJ2-6; TRBD2 matches 10 bases. Germline CDR1 is SGHVS and CDR2 is FQNEAQ. The CDR3 loop spans 19 amino acids. With 4 bases clipped from V and 0 bases from J, the junction kept 9 bases outside the gene matches.

This clone was counted once. V is TRBV5-1 and J is TRBJ2-2; the match to TRBD1 covers 7 bases. Germline values: CDR1 SGHRS, CDR2 YFSETQ. With 3 bases clipped from V and 1 base from J, the junction kept 3 bases outside the gene matches. CDR3 length: 15 residues. This chain's CDR3 is CASSWDSQNTGELFF. CDR3 in DNA: TGCGCCAGCAGCTGGGACAGCCAGAACACCGGGGAGCTGTTTTTT.

This clone occurred a few times. This chain links TRBV7-9 with TRBJ2-7, with D perhaps given as TRBD1 or TRBD2 (6 bases each). This CDR3 region has 16 residues. V lost 2 bases and J 2 bases, leaving 16 bases between the germline ends. CDR1 is SEHNR, CDR2 FQNEAQ, per germline (reference sequence). The CDR3 DNA is TGTGCCAGCAGCTTATCAAGGGGGGACCTAACCTACGAGCAGTACTTC. This codes for CASSLSRGDLTYEQYF.

In DNA form, the CDR3 reads TGCGCCAGCAGTCCCGGGACACCAAACACCATATATTTT. This encodes CASSPGTPNTIYF. This chain uses TRBV10-1 with TRBJ1-3; weak D call: TRBD1 (6 bases). Germline CDR1 WNHNN, CDR2 SYGVQD (reference sequence). V dropped 5 bases and J dropped 6 bases, with 11 bases sitting between them. The CDR3 contains 13 residues.

This clone was counted only a few times. V is TRBV9 and J is TRBJ1-4; D is possibly TRBD1 (6 bases). The germline V gene encodes CDR1 SGDLS and CDR2 YYNGEE. This CDR3 comprises 15 residues. V lost 4 bases, J lost 7 bases, and 17 bases lay in between. The CDR3 DNA follows: TGTGCCAGCAGCTCAGACAGGCGGCTCGGTGAAAAACTGTTTTTT. This sequence encodes CASSSDRRLGEKLFF.

The rearrangement uses TRBV11-1 and TRBJ2-1; 8 nucleotides align to TRBD2. After removal of 6 bases from V and 10 bases from J, the junction contained 11 bases not matched to a gene. The CDR3 has 14 residues. The germline V gene encodes CDR1 SGHAT and CDR2 FQDESV (reference sequence). CDR3 protein: CASRAGGPSPEQFF. CDR3 DNA: TGTGCCAGCAGGGCGGGGGGCCCCAGCCCCGAGCAGTTCTTC.

This chain connects TRBV5-4 to TRBJ2-5, with D possibly TRBD2 on 6 matching bases. This CDR3 region has 17 residues. V lost 4 bases and J 1 base, leaving 20 bases between the germline ends. Germline V lookup: CDR1 SGHNT, CDR2 YYREEE (reference sequence). CDR3 in DNA: TGTGCCAGCAGCCAAATCGGCAGAGGGGAGGCCCAAGAGACCCAGTACTTC. This encodes CASSQIGRGEAQETQYF.

The V gene is TRBV11-2, the J gene TRBJ2-7, with 12 bases identical to TRBD2. The trim removed 1 base at V and 6 bases at J, leaving 4 bases unmatched. CDR3 length: 15 residues. Germline V lookup: CDR1 SGHAT, CDR2 FQNNGV. The CDR3 is CASSLVSSGGVEQYF. DNA for the CDR3: TGTGCCAGCAGCTTAGTATCTAGCGGGGGGGTCGAGCAGTACTTC.

The CDR3 nucleotides read TGCGCCAGCACTATGACAGGTGTCGGGGAGCTGTTTTTT. This translates into CASTMTGVGELFF. J is TRBJ2-2 and V is TRBV5-1; D perhaps matches TRBD1 (6 bases). The CDR3 has 13 amino acids. Germline CDR1 reads SGHRS; CDR2 reads YFSETQ. Trimming cost V 6 bases and J 7 bases, with 13 bases left between them.